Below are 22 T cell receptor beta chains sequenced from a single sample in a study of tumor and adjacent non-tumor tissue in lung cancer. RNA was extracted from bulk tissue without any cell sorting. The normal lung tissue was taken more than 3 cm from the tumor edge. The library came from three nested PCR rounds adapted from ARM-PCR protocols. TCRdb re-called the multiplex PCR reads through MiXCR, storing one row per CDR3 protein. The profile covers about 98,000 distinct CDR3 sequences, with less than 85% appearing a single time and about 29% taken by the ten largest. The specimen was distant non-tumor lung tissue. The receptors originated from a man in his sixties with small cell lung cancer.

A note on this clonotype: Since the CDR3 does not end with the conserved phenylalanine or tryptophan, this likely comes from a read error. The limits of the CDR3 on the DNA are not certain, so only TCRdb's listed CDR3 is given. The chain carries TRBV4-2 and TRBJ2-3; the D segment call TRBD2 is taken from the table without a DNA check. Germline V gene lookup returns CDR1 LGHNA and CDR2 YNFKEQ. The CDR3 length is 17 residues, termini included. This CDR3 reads CASSQEARDSLTDTQYY.

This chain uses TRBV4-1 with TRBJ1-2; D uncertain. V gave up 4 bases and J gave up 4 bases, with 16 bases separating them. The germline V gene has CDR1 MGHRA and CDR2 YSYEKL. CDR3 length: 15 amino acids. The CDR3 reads CASSREEPDSYGYTF. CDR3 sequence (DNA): TGCGCCAGCAGCCGAGAGGAGCCCGACTCCTATGGCTACACCTTC.

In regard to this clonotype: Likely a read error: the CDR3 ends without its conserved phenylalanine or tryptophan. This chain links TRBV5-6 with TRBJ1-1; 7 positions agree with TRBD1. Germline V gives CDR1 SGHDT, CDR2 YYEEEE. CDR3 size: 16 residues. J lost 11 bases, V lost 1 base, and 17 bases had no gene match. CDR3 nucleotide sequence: TGTGCCAGCAGCTTGACCTCCGGGACAGCGAACAATGATGCTTTCCTT. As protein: CASSLTSGTANNDAFL.

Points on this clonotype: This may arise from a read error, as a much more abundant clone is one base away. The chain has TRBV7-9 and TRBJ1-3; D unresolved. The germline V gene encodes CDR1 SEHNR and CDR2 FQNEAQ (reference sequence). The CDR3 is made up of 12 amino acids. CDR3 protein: CASKSSGNIIYF. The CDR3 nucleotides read TGTGCCAGCAAGTCCTCTGGAAACATCATATATTTT. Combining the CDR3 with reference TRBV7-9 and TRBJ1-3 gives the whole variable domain DTGVSQNPRHKITKRGQNVTFRCDPISEHNRLYWYRQTLGQGPEFLTYFQNEAQLEKSRLLSDRFSAERPKGSFSTLEIQRTEQGDSAMYLCASKSSGNIIYFGEGSWLTVV.

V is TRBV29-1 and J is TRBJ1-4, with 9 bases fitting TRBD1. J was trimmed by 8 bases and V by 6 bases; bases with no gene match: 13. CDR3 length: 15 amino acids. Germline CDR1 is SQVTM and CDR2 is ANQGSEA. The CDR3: CSVGTGSFKSEKLFF. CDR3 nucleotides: TGCAGCGTGGGGACAGGGAGCTTTAAGAGCGAAAAACTGTTTTTT.

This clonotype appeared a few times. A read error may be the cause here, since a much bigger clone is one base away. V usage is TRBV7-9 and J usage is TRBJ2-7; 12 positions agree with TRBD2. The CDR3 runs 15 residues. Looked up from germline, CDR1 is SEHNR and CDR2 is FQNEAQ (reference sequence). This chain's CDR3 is CASSNRTSGTYEHYF. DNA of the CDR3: TGTGCCAGCAGCAACCGGACTAGCGGGACCTACGAGCACTACTTC.

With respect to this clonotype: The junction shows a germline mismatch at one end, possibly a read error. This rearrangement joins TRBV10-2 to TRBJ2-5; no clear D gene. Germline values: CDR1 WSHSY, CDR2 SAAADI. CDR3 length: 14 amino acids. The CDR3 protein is CACSESARGLSQYF. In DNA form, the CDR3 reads TGCGCCTGCAGTGAGTCTGCTAGAGGCCTGTCCCAGTACTTC.

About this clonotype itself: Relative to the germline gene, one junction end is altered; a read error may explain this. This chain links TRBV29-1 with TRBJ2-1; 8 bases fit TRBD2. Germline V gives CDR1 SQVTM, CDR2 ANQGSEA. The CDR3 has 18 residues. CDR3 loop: CSLVEGGTSLISYNDQFF. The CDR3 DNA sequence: TGCAGCCTGGTGGAGGGAGGGACTAGTCTTATCTCCTACAATGATCAGTTCTTC.

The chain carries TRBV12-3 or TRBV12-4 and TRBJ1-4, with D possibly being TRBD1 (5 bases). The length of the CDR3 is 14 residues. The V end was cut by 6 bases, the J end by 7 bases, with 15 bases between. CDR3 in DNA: TGTGCCAGCAGCTCTGGACACCTACCTGAAAAACTGTTTTTT. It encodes CASSSGHLPEKLFF.

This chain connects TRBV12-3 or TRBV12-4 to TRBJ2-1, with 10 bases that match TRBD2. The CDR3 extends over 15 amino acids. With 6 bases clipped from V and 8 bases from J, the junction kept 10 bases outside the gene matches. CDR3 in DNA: TGTGCCAGCAGCCGCACTAGCGGGACTCACGATGAGCAGTTCTTC. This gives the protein CASSRTSGTHDEQFF.

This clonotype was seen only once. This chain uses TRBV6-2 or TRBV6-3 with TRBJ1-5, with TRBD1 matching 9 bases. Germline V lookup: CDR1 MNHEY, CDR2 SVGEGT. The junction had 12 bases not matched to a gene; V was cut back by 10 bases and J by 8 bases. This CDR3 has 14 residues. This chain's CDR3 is CATPAGQGNKPQHF. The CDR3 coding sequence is TGTGCCACTCCTGCGGGACAGGGTAACAAGCCCCAGCATTTT.

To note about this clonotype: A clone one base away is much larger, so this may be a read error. CDR3 in DNA: TGTGCCAGCTTGGGGACAAATGAAGGCTATGGCTACACCTTC. Protein: CASLGTNEGYGYTF. This chain connects TRBV28 to TRBJ1-2; D might be TRBD1 (6 bases). The CDR3 sequence is 14 residues long. The V end was cut by 8 bases, the J end by 4 bases, with 17 bases between. Germline CDR1 and CDR2: MDHEN and SYDVKM.

CDR3 loop: CASSYGGGDTQYF. In nucleotides, the CDR3 is TGTGCCAGCAGTTATGGGGGTGGAGACACGCAGTATTTT. The rearrangement links TRBV12-3 or TRBV12-4 to TRBJ2-3; D assignment may be TRBD1 or TRBD2 (5 bases each). Trimming removed 4 bases from V and 9 bases from J, with 14 bases in between. The CDR3 contains 13 residues.

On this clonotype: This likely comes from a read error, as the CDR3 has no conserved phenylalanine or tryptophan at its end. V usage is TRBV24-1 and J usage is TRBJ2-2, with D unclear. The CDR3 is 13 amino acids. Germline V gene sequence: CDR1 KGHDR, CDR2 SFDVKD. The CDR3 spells CGTFDGNTGELFS. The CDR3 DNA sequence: TGTGGCACCTTTGACGGAAACACCGGGGAGCTGTTTTCT.

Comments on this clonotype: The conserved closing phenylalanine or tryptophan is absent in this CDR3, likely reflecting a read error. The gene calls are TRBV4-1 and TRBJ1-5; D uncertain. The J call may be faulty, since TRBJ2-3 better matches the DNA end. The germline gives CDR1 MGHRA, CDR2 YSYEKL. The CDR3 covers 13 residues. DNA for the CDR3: TGCGCCAGCAGCCAGGGGATGTCTCTGCCCCAGTATTAT. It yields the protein CASSQGMSLPQYY.

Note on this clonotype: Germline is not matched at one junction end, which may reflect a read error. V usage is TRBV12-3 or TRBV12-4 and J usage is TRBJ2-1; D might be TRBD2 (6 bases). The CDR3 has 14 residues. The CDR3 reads CAISLAGRANEQFF. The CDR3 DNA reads TGTGCCATCAGTTTAGCCGGGAGAGCTAATGAACAGTTCTTT.

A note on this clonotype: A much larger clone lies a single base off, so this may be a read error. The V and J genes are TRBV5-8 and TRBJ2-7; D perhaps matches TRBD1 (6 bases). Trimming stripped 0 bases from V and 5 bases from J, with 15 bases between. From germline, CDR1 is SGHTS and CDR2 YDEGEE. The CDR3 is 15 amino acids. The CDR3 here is CASSLATGFFDEQYF. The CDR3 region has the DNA TGTGCCAGCAGCTTGGCGACAGGTTTCTTCGACGAGCAGTACTTC.

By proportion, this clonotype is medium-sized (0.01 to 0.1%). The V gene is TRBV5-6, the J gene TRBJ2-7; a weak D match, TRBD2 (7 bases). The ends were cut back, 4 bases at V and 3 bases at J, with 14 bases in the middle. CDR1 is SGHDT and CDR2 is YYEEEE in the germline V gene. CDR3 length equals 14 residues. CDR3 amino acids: CASSHRDYLYEQYV. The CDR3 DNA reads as TGTGCCAGCAGCCACAGGGACTACCTCTACGAGCAGTACGTC.

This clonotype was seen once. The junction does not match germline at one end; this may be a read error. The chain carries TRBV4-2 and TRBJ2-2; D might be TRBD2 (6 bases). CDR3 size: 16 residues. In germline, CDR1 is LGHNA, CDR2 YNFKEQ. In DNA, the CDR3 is TGTACTAGCAGCCAAGATCTGAGGGCCAACACCTGGGAGCTGTTATTT. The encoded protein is CTSSQDLRANTWELLF.

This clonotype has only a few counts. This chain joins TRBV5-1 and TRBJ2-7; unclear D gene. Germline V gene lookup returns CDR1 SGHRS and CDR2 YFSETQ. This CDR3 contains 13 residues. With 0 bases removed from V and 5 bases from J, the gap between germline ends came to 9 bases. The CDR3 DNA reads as TGCGCCAGCAGCTTGGAAGCTACAAACGAGCAGTACTTC. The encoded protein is CASSLEATNEQYF.

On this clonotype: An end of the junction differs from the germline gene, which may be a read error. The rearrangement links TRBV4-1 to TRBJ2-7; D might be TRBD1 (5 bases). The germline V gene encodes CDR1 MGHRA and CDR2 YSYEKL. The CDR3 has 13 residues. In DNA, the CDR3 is TGCGCCAGTAGTTTAGACAGACTCCACGAGCACTACTTC. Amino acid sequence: CASSLDRLHEHYF.

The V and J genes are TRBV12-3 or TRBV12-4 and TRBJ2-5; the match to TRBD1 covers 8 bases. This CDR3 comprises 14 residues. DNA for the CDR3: TGTCCTAGCTGTTTAATGGACAGGGAAGAGACCCAGTACTTC. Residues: CPSCLMDREETQYF.